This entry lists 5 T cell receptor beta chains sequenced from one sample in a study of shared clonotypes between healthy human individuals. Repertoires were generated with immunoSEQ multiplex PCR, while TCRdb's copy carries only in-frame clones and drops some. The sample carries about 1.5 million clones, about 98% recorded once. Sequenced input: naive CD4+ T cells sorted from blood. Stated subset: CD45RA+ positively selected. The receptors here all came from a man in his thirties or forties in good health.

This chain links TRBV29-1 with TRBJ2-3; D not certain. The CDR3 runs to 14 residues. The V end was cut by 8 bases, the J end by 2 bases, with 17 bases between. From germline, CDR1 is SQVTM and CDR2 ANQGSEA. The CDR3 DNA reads TGCAGCCCCTGTTGGTGGGTACTCACAGATACGCAGTATTTT. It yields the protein CSPCWWVLTDTQYF.

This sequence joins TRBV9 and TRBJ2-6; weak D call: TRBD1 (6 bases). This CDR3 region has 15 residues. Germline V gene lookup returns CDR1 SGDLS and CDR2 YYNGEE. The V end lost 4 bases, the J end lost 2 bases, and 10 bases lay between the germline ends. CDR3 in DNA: TGTGCCAGCAGCTTACGGACAGCTGGGGCCAACGTCCTGACTTTC. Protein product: CASSLRTAGANVLTF.

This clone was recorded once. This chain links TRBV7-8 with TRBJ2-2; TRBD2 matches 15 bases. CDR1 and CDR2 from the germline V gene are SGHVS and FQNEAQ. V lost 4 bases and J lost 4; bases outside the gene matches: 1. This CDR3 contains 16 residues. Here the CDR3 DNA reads TGTGCCAGCAGCTCGGGACTAGCGGGAGGCACCGGGGAGCTGTTTTTT. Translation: CASSSGLAGGTGELFF.

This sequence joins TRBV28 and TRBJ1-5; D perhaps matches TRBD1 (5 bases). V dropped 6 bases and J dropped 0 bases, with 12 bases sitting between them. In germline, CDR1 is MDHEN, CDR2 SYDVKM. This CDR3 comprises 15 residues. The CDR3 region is CASSLQGYSNQPQHF. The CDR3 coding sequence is TGTGCCAGCAGCCTCCAGGGCTATAGCAATCAGCCCCAGCATTTT.

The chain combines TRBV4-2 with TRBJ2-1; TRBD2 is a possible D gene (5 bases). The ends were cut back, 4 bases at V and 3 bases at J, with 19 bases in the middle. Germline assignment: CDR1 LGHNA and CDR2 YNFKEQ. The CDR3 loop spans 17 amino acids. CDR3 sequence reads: CASSRTNRGTYYNEQFF. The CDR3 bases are TGTGCCAGCAGCCGAACAAATCGGGGAACATACTACAATGAGCAGTTCTTC.